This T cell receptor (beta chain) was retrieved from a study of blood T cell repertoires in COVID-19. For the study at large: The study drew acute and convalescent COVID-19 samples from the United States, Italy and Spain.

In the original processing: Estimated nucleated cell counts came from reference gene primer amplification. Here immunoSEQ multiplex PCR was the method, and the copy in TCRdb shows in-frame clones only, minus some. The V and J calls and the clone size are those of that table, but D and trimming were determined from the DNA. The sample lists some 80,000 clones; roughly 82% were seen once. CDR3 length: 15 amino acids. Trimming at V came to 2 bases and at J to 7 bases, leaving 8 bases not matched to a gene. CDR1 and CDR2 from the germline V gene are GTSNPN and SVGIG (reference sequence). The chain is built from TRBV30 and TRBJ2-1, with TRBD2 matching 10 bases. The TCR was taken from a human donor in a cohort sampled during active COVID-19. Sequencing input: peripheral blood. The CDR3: CAWSSGSGGVNEQFF. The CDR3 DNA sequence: TGTGCCTGGAGTTCGGGGAGCGGGGGGGTTAATGAGCAGTTCTTC.